This T cell receptor (beta chain) was profiled in a study of cytotoxic CD8 clonotypes in ibrutinib-treated CLL. V lost 0 bases, J lost 3 bases, and 6 bases stayed unmatched. CDR3 length: 15 amino acids. Germline CDR1 is SGHNT and CDR2 is YYREEE (reference sequence). Sequencing was performed with immunoSEQ multiplex PCR; in TCRdb, only in-frame clones are kept and a portion is missing. In the table there are under 150,000 clones, around 93% of which are singletons. This clonotype was obtained from a human donor with chronic lymphocytic leukemia. The input for sequencing was PBMCs, taken after 12 months of ibrutinib treatment. V is TRBV5-4 and J is TRBJ2-7; 7 nucleotides match TRBD1. The CDR3 coding sequence is TGTGCCAGCAGCTTGGGGCAGGGGGTTCTCTACGAGCAGTACTTC. This translates into CASSLGQGVLYEQYF.